This T cell receptor beta chain stems from a study of control samples from healthy donors and cancer patients. Profiling relied on immunoSEQ multiplex PCR, and the TCRdb table lists in-frame clones only, not all of them. This sample has about 120,000 clones, with roughly 95% found just once. CDR3 length: 20 amino acids. Germline V gene lookup returns CDR1 LGHNA and CDR2 YSLEER. J lost 0 bases, V lost 0 bases, and 9 bases had no gene match. The sample taken for sequencing was blood. The TCR originated in a man younger than 40 in good health. The chain links TRBV4-3 to TRBJ2-3; 13 bases fit TRBD2. The CDR3 loop reads CASSQEIGLAGETSTDTQYF. The DNA for the CDR3 is TGCGCCAGCAGCCAAGAGATAGGACTAGCGGGGGAGACTAGCACAGATACGCAGTATTTT.